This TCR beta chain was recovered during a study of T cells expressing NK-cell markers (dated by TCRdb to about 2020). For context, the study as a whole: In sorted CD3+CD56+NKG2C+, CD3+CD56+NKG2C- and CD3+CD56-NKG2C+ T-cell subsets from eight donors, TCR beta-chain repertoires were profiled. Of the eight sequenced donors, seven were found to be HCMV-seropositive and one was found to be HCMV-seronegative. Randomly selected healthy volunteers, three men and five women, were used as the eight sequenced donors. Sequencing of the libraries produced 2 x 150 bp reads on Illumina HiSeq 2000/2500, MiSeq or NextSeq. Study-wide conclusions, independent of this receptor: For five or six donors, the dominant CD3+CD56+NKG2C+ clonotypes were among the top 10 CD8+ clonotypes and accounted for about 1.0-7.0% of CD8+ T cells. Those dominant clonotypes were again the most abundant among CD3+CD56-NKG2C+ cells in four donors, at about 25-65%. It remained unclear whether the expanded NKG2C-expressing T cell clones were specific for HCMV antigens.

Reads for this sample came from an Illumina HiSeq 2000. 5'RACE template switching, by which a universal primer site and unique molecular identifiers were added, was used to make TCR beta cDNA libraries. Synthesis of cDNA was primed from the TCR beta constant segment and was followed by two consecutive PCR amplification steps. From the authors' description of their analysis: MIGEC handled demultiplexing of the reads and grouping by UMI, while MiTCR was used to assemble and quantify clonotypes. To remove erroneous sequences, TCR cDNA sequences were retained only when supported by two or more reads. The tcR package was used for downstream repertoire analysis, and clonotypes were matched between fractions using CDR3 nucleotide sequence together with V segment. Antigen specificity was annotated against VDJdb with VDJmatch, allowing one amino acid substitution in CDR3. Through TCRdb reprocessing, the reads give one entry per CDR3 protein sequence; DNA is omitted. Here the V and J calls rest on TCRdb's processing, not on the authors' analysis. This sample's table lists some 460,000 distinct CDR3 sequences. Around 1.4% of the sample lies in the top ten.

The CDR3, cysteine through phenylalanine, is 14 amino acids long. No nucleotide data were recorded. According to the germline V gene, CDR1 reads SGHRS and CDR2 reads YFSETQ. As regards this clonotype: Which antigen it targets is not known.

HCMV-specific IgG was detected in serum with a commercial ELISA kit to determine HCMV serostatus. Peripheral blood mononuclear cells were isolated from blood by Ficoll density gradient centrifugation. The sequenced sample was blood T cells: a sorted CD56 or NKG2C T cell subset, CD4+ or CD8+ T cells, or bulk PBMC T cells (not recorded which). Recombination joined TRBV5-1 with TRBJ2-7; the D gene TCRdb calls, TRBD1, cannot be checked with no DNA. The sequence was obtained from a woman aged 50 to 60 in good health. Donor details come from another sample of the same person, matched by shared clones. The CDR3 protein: CASSAAGQGYEQYF.